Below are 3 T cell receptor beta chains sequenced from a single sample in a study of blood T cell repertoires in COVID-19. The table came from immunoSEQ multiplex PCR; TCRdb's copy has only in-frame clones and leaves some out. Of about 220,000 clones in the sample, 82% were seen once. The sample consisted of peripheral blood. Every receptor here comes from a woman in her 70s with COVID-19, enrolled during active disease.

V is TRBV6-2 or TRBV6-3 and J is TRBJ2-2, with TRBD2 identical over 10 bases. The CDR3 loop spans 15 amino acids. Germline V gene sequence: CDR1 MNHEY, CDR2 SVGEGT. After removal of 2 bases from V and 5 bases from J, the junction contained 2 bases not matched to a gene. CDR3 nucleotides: TGTGCCAGCAGTTACCAACTAGCGGGGACCGGGGAGCTGTTTTTT. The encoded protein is CASSYQLAGTGELFF.

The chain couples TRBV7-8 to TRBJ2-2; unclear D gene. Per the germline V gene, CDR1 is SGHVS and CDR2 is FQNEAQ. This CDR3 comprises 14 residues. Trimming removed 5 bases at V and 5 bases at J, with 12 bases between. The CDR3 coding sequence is TGTGCCAGCAGCATACGAGGCCGGACCGGGGAGCTGTTTTTT. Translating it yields CASSIRGRTGELFF.

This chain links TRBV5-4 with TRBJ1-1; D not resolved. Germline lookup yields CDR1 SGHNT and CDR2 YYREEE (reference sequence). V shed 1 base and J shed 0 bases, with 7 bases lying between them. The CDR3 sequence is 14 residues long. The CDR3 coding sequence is TGTGCCAGCAGCTTGCCTACCATGAACACTGAAGCTTTCTTT. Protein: CASSLPTMNTEAFF.